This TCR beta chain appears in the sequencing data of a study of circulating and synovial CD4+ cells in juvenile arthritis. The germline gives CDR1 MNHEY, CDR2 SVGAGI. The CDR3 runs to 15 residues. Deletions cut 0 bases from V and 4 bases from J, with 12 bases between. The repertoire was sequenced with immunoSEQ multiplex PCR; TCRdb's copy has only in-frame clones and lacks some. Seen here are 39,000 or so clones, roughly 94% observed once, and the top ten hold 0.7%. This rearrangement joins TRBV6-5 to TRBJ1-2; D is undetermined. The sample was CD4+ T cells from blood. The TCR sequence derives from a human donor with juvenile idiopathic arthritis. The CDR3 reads CASSYSTRGTYGYTF. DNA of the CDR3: TGTGCCAGCAGTTACTCGACTCGGGGAACCTATGGCTACACCTTC.